The T cell receptor beta chain under discussion was sequenced for a study of vaccination effects on CD4 cells after COVID-19. CD4+ T cells specific for antigen were expanded with viral peptide pools by the ViraFEST assay before sequencing. Culture lasted about nine days before CD4+ T cell isolation. Participants got two doses of BNT162b2 or mRNA-1273 vaccine. The CDR3 covers 15 residues. Germline V lookup: CDR1 SGHNT, CDR2 YYREEE (reference sequence). The V and J ends lost 4 bases and 0 bases respectively, with 11 bases between them. This table comes from immunoSEQ multiplex PCR, and its TCRdb copy is limited to in-frame clones, with some not included. The repertoire holds 22,000 or so clones, roughly three quarters seen once, with over 8% in the top ten. On this clone itself: Its cognate antigen is unknown.

The sequence was collected from a human donor who received a COVID-19 vaccine. V usage is TRBV5-4 and J usage is TRBJ1-3; D is possibly TRBD1 (5 bases). The sample here was CD4+ T cells from PBMCs cultured with HCoV-229E spike peptides, taken after COVID-19 vaccination. CDR3 loop: CASSITGGSGNTIYF. CDR3 nucleotide sequence: TGTGCCAGCAGCATAACAGGTGGCTCTGGAAACACCATATATTTT.